These 26 T cell receptor beta chains originate from one sample sequenced in a study of Graves' ophthalmopathy and Graves' hyperthyroidism. Researchers took RNA transcripts and amplified TCR beta CDR3 regions from them. HTBI-primed RT-PCR formed the first round, and a multiplex PCR formed the second. TCRdb reprocessed the multiplex PCR reads via MiXCR and lists one record per CDR3 protein. This repertoire shows over 150,000 distinct CDR3 sequences, roughly 37% found once; its top ten account for approximately 6.3%. Sample: peripheral blood. Source of these receptors: a woman aged 40-49 years with Graves' ophthalmopathy.

The genes are TRBV7-8 and TRBJ2-7; possible D gene TRBD1, 5 bases. Between the trimmed V and J ends, which lost 4 bases and 2 bases, there was a span of 9 bases. The CDR3 is made up of 13 amino acids. Germline loops: CDR1 SGHVS, CDR2 FQNEAQ. The CDR3 region is CASSSRVAYEQYF. As DNA, the CDR3 is TGTGCCAGCAGCTCCAGGGTGGCCTACGAGCAGTACTTC.

This clonotype was seen at least ten times. This chain connects TRBV12-3 or TRBV12-4 to TRBJ2-6, with no clear D. Trimming cost V 3 bases and J 1 base, with 7 bases left between them. The CDR3 contains 15 residues. CDR3: CASSFKGSGANVLTF. The DNA of the CDR3 is TGTGCCAGCAGTTTTAAAGGGTCTGGGGCCAACGTCCTGACTTTC.

In its sample, this clonotype was seen many times. The V and J genes are TRBV6-1 and TRBJ2-7; D ambiguous. Germline V gene data show CDR1 as MNHNS and CDR2 as SASEGT. Trimming cost V 1 base and J 3 bases, with 10 bases left between them. The CDR3 runs 14 residues. CDR3 sequence: CASSEVHSHYEQYF. CDR3 in DNA: TGTGCCAGCAGTGAAGTGCACAGCCACTACGAGCAGTACTTC.

The V gene is TRBV7-8, the J gene TRBJ2-2; TRBD2 matches 12 bases. V lost 4 bases to trimming and J lost 4 bases; unmatched junction nucleotides: 4. CDR3 length equals 16 residues. Germline lookup yields CDR1 SGHVS and CDR2 FQNEAQ. CDR3 residues: CASSWQTSGGTGELFF. The CDR3 nucleotides read TGTGCCAGCAGCTGGCAGACTAGCGGGGGCACCGGGGAGCTGTTTTTT.

The chain employs TRBV28 and TRBJ2-7; TRBD2 agrees at 12 bases. V dropped 6 bases and J dropped 6; count of bases not matched to a gene: 6. CDR1 and CDR2 (germline): MDHEN, SYDVKM. The CDR3 sequence is 14 residues long. CDR3 region: CASSYTSGRTEQYF. Written as DNA, the CDR3 is TGTGCCAGCAGCTACACTAGCGGGAGGACCGAGCAGTACTTC.

The chain recombines TRBV9 with TRBJ1-6; D ambiguous. The V gene's germline CDR1 is SGDLS and CDR2 YYNGEE. V was pared by 5 bases and J by 3 bases, with 6 bases between. This CDR3 contains 13 residues. CDR3 in amino acids: CASSYSYNSPLHF. CDR3 bases: TGTGCCAGCAGTTACAGCTATAATTCACCCCTCCACTTT.

The J gene is TRBJ2-2, the V gene TRBV7-2; D is undetermined. Germline V gene lookup returns CDR1 SGHTA and CDR2 FQGNSA. The length of the CDR3 is 14 residues. V dropped 5 bases and J dropped 3 bases, with 10 bases sitting between them. The CDR3 DNA reads TGTGCCAGCAGCCCCTTTCTTCACACCGGGGAGCTGTTTTTT. Its protein is CASSPFLHTGELFF.

This chain connects TRBV28 to TRBJ2-7; 7 nucleotides line up with TRBD1. CDR1 and CDR2 from the germline V gene are MDHEN and SYDVKM. The CDR3 runs 13 residues. With V trimmed by 3 bases and J by 3 bases, 2 bases remained unmatched. CDR3 bases: TGTGCCAGCAGTTTCAGGGGGAACTACGAGCAGTACTTC. Translating it yields CASSFRGNYEQYF.

The chain joins TRBV28 to TRBJ2-7; D assignment may be TRBD1 or TRBD2 (7 bases each). The length of the CDR3 is 16 residues. The germline gives CDR1 MDHEN, CDR2 SYDVKM. V dropped 7 bases and J dropped 0 bases, with 19 bases sitting between them. In DNA form, the CDR3 reads TGTGCCAGCACCACCAGGGGGGGGAGGGTCTCCTACGAGCAGTACTTC. As protein: CASTTRGGRVSYEQYF.

This clonotype was observed a single time. This could be a read error, since a much larger clone is one nucleotide away. This chain joins TRBV18 and TRBJ1-1; D is ambiguous. Germline V gene lookup returns CDR1 KGHSH and CDR2 LQKENI. The CDR3 runs 15 residues. The CDR3 DNA is TGTGCCGGCTCACCCCAAGAAACAGCGAACACTGAAGCTTTCTTT. Its translation is CAGSPQETANTEAFF.

This clonotype occurred many times. This chain uses TRBV19 with TRBJ1-2; D not certain. The CDR3 contains 14 residues. CDR1 is LNHDA and CDR2 is SQIVND in the germline V gene (reference sequence). Trimming took 3 bases from V and 0 from J, leaving 8 bases between them. This chain's CDR3 is CASSMGRANYGYTF. The CDR3 DNA is TGTGCCAGTAGTATGGGCAGAGCTAACTATGGCTACACCTTC.

The CDR3 loop is CASSPFPPQQETQYF. In nucleotides, the CDR3 is TGTGCCAGCAGCCCTTTTCCTCCCCAGCAAGAGACCCAGTACTTC. The chain uses TRBV7-9 and TRBJ2-5, with D unresolved. The CDR3 is 15 amino acids. Trimming removed 5 bases at V and 2 bases at J, with 15 bases between. Germline assignment: CDR1 SEHNR and CDR2 FQNEAQ (reference sequence).

There are many counts of this clonotype. This chain joins TRBV7-9 and TRBJ1-3; D gene unclear. The CDR3 runs 15 residues. The germline V gene has CDR1 SEHNR and CDR2 FQNEAQ (reference sequence). The V and J ends lost 0 bases and 0 bases respectively, with 6 bases between them. CDR3 in amino acids: CASSLAASSGNTIYF. The DNA of the CDR3 is TGTGCCAGCAGCTTAGCAGCGAGCTCTGGAAACACCATATATTTT.

This clonotype has more than one count but fewer than ten. The rearrangement uses TRBV6-2 or TRBV6-3 and TRBJ1-5; possible D gene TRBD1, 5 bases. The germline gives CDR1 MNHEY, CDR2 SVGEGT. Trimming cost V 0 bases and J 7 bases, with 10 bases left between them. The CDR3 is made up of 14 amino acids. CDR3 bases: TGTGCCAGCAGTTACTCCAGGGCAGCGCAGCCCCAGCATTTT. Translation gives CASSYSRAAQPQHF.

V usage is TRBV6-1 and J usage is TRBJ1-3; 7 nucleotides line up with TRBD1. V was pared by 9 bases and J by 0 bases, with 5 bases of the junction left unmatched. There are 14 residues in the CDR3. Germline values: CDR1 MNHNS, CDR2 SASEGT. CDR3 region: CASAGDSSGNTIYF. In nucleotides, the CDR3 is TGTGCCAGTGCCGGGGACAGCTCTGGAAACACCATATATTTT.

The sample holds many counts of this clonotype. The gene calls are TRBV20-1 and TRBJ2-7; tentative D call: TRBD2 (7 bases). There are 15 residues in the CDR3. Germline V gives CDR1 DFQATT, CDR2 SNEGSKA (reference sequence). Trimming shortened V by 6 bases and J by 1 base, and 19 bases separated the two germline ends. The CDR3 region has the DNA TGCAGTGCCCGTCCCCCACAGGGAGGGTCCTACGAGCAGTACTTC. Translation: CSARPPQGGSYEQYF.

The sample holds many counts of this clonotype. The rearrangement joins TRBV13 to TRBJ1-2; no clear D. CDR1 and CDR2 (germline): PRHDT, FYEKMQ (reference sequence). V was clipped by 1 base and J by 7 bases, with 10 bases between them. This CDR3 comprises 13 residues. CDR3 in amino acids: CASSLVLMGGYTF. The CDR3 nucleotides are TGTGCCAGCAGCTTAGTTCTGATGGGTGGCTACACCTTC.

The chain combines TRBV7-3 with TRBJ2-5, with TRBD2 matching 9 bases. The CDR3 covers 15 residues. The ends lost 5 bases at V and 5 bases at J; junction bases unmatched: 9. CDR1 is SGHTA and CDR2 is FQGTGA in the germline V gene. The CDR3 sequence is CASSRSSGTRETQYF. In DNA, the CDR3 is TGTGCCAGCAGCCGATCTAGCGGGACAAGGGAGACCCAGTACTTC.

This clonotype has ten or more counts. The rearrangement uses TRBV2 and TRBJ1-6, with D unclear. Per germline, CDR1 SNHLY and CDR2 FYNNEI. This CDR3 has 14 amino acids. V lost 9 bases and J lost 9, with 18 bases in between. The CDR3 sequence: CARAPPMSGSPLHF. The CDR3, as DNA: TGTGCCAGAGCGCCACCCATGAGTGGTTCACCCCTCCACTTT.

This clonotype was counted once. This rearrangement joins TRBV12-3 or TRBV12-4 to TRBJ2-7, with D tentatively TRBD2 (6 bases). Deletions cut 7 bases from V and 0 bases from J, with 19 bases between. The CDR3 covers 16 residues. The CDR3, as DNA: TGTGCCAGCACCCCCCCTTGGGGGGTTGGCTCCTACGAGCAGTACTTC. It codes for CASTPPWGVGSYEQYF.

This clonotype has a count of ten or more. V is TRBV15 and J is TRBJ1-1, with a weak D call TRBD1 (5 bases). In germline, CDR1 is LNHNV, CDR2 YYDKDF (reference sequence). This CDR3 contains 12 residues. V shed 3 bases and J shed 10 bases, with 12 bases lying between them. The DNA of the CDR3 is TGTGCCACCAGCAGGCTCGAGGGGTCAGCTTTCTTT. Residues: CATSRLEGSAFF.

In this sample, this clonotype turned up many times. The chain links TRBV2 to TRBJ1-2; no reliable D call. This CDR3 contains 13 residues. V was shortened by 1 base and J by 3 bases, with 6 bases between the two germline ends. Germline assignment: CDR1 SNHLY and CDR2 FYNNEI. DNA of the CDR3: TGTGCCAGCAGTGAAGGGCAGTACTATGGCTACACCTTC. It codes for CASSEGQYYGYTF.

This clonotype was recorded many times. The J gene is TRBJ2-3, the V gene TRBV12-3 or TRBV12-4; D not certain. Trimming pared 4 bases from V and 4 bases from J, leaving 3 bases between. This CDR3 region has 11 residues. The CDR3, as DNA: TGTGCCAGCAGTTCCCCAGATACGCAGTATTTT. This codes for CASSSPDTQYF.

The rearrangement uses TRBV12-3 or TRBV12-4 and TRBJ1-5; 10 bases are a match to TRBD1. Trimming at V came to 7 bases and at J to 7 bases, leaving 13 bases not matched to a gene. The CDR3 consists of 16 residues. CDR3 amino acids: CASIRGGTGVGQPQHF. The CDR3 nucleotides are TGTGCCAGCATTCGGGGCGGGACAGGGGTTGGACAGCCCCAGCATTTT.

This clonotype was seen only once. The chain couples TRBV6-2 or TRBV6-3 to TRBJ1-1; unclear D gene. The CDR3 has 19 amino acids. CDR1 MNHEY and CDR2 SVGEGT come from the germline V gene. Trimming took off 0 bases at V and 0 bases at J, with 20 bases between the two ends. The CDR3, as DNA: TGTGCCAGCAGTTACTCCAACCCGCGGGCCGGAAAAATGAACACTGAAGCTTTCTTT. Encoded protein: CASSYSNPRAGKMNTEAFF.

This clonotype showed up just a few times. The DNA for the CDR3 is TGTGCCAGCAAGTTCGGACGTATATATGGCTACACCTTC. It translates to CASKFGRIYGYTF. The chain employs TRBV6-5 and TRBJ1-2; the D is unclear. CDR3 length equals 13 residues. Germline assignment: CDR1 MNHEY and CDR2 SVGAGI. Between the trimmed V and J ends, which lost 7 bases and 5 bases, there was a span of 14 bases.